This is a list of T cell receptor beta chains from one sample in a study of CD8 T cells in ankylosing spondylitis. A single record per CDR3 protein comes from TCRdb applying MiXCR to the 5' RACE reads. The data hold 150,000 to 200,000 distinct CDR3 sequences, with under 15% observed a single time. The sample taken for sequencing was blood, either unsorted or a sorted T cell fraction (not recorded which). The source is a female donor with ankylosing spondylitis or in good health (not recorded which). CDR3s include the opening cysteine and the closing phenylalanine or tryptophan. D genes are given only for firm matches. Some rows mark clone size as missing; the rest say once, few, many or name a class of expanded clone.

D gene	V gene	clone size	J gene	CDR3 length	CDR3 DNA	CDR3 protein
TRBD2	TRBV4-2	many	TRBJ2-3	16	TGTGCCAGCAGCCAAGAAGGTAGCGGGAGAAGTGATACGCAGTATTTT	CASSQEGSGRSDTQYF
TRBD1	TRBV29-1	many	TRBJ1-3	14	TGCAGCGTGGGACAGGGGGCATCTGGAAACACCATATATTTT	CSVGQGASGNTIYF
.	TRBV5-5	many	TRBJ2-3	15	TGTGCCAGCAGCTTGATTGGGCAGGGGACAGATACGCAGTATTTT	CASSLIGQGTDTQYF
.	TRBV20-1	.	TRBJ2-1	13	TGCAGTGCCCACCTAGGGGGACCCGGGGAGCAGTTCTTC	CSAHLGGPGEQFF
TRBD2	TRBV5-1	many	TRBJ2-3	14	TGCGCCAGCAGCCCGGGACTAGCCGCAGATACGCAGTATTTT	CASSPGLAADTQYF
TRBD2	TRBV7-2	few	TRBJ2-5	17	TGTGCCAGCAGCTTATGGTCTTCGGGCGGGAGTGCAGAGACCCAGTACTTC	CASSLWSSGGSAETQYF
.	TRBV6-2/TRBV6-3	.	TRBJ2-1	15	TGTGCCAGCAGTTACGTCCTACAGGAATACAATGAGCAGTTCTTC	CASSYVLQEYNEQFF
TRBD2	TRBV5-5	many	TRBJ2-3	16	TGTGCCAGCAGCTCGCAAAGACTAGCGGGAAGGGATACGCAGTATTTT	CASSSQRLAGRDTQYF
.	TRBV20-1	large	TRBJ1-4	15	TGCAGTGCTACCCTTGACAGTTCAACTAATGAAAAACTGTTTTTT	CSATLDSSTNEKLFF
.	TRBV20-1	many	TRBJ2-5	14	TGCAGTGCTAGAGAGGGAGGAGTAATAGAGACCCAGTACTTC	CSAREGGVIETQYF
.	TRBV15	many	TRBJ1-1	13	TGTGCCACCAGCAGAGACCCGAGCACTGAAGCTTTCTTT	CATSRDPSTEAFF
.	TRBV4-2	few	TRBJ1-1	13	TGTGCCAGCAGCCAAGGGATGGGGGGGCAAGCTTTCTTT	CASSQGMGGQAFF
TRBD2	TRBV7-2	.	TRBJ2-3	13	TGTGCCAGCCGGCCGGGACTAGCCTCCCTGCAGTATTTT	CASRPGLASLQYF
.	TRBV4-3	few	TRBJ1-2	15	TGCGCCAGCAGCCAAGATACGGACGGAAACTATGGCTACACCTTC	CASSQDTDGNYGYTF
.	TRBV12-3/TRBV12-4	few	TRBJ2-7	13	TGTGCCAGCAGGGACCGAGGGGCCTACGAGCAGTACTTC	CASRDRGAYEQYF
.	TRBV28	many	TRBJ2-1	15	TGTGCCAGCAGTGTCCTAGCGACTATCTACAATGAGCAGTTCTTC	CASSVLATIYNEQFF
TRBD1	TRBV27	few	TRBJ1-6	14	TGTGCCAGCAGTGGGGGGACAGAAACTTCACCCCTCCACTTT	CASSGGTETSPLHF
.	TRBV20-1	few	TRBJ2-1	13	TGCAGTCCCGCGTCCGGTCCCTACAATGAGCAGTTCTTC	CSPASGPYNEQFF
.	TRBV7-9	.	TRBJ2-1	15	TGTGCCAGCAGCTCAATATTTAGCAGGAGTGTCGTGCCGTTCTTC	CASSSIFSRSVVPFF
TRBD2	TRBV3-1	.	TRBJ2-1	15	TGTGCCAGCAGCCAAAGACTAGCGGGCTACAGTGAGCAGTTCTTC	CASSQRLAGYSEQFF
.	TRBV29-1	few	TRBJ1-1	15	TGCAGCGCTGGGACCCGAATCGCTACGAACACTGAAGCTTTCTTT	CSAGTRIATNTEAFF
.	TRBV30	.	TRBJ2-3	13	TGTGCCTGGAGTTCTTCCGGCCCTGAGGCTCCGTATTTT	CAWSSSGPEAPYF
.	TRBV25-1	many	TRBJ1-5	14	TGTGCCAGCAGTGGGTTTTCTAGCAATCAGCCCCAGCATTTT	CASSGFSSNQPQHF
TRBD1	TRBV12-3/TRBV12-4	.	TRBJ2-1	15	TGTGCCAGCAGTTTGCCCGACAGGGGCTACAATGAGCAGTTCTTC	CASSLPDRGYNEQFF
TRBD1	TRBV9	.	TRBJ1-3	15	TGTGCCAGCAGCGTAGCGACAGGGACTGGAAACACCATATATTTT	CASSVATGTGNTIYF
.	TRBV3-1	many	TRBJ1-2	14	TGTGCCAGCAGGAATGACAGACCTAACTATGGCTACACCTTC	CASRNDRPNYGYTF
TRBD1	TRBV3-1	.	TRBJ2-5	17	TGTGCCACCTCCCAAGATAACCCCGGGACAGGAAGAGAGACCCAGTACTTC	CATSQDNPGTGRETQYF
.	TRBV18	many	TRBJ2-2	14	TGTGCCAGCTCACCATATTCCTCGCCTGGGGAGCTGTTTTTT	CASSPYSSPGELFF
TRBD2	TRBV19	many	TRBJ2-1	14	TGTGCCAGTAGCAGAGCGGGACCCCTGGATGAGCAGTTCTTC	CASSRAGPLDEQFF
TRBD2	TRBV6-4	many	TRBJ2-1	15	TGTGCCAGCAGTTCCGGACTAGCGGGAGTTGAAGGCCTGTTCTTC	CASSSGLAGVEGLFF
.	TRBV29-1	.	TRBJ1-1	12	TGCAGCGTTGTCCGACAGGACACTGAAGCTTTCTTT	CSVVRQDTEAFF
.	TRBV4-1	few	TRBJ2-3	14	TGCGCCAGCAGCCAAGGGGGTCCCACAGATACGCAGTATTTT	CASSQGGPTDTQYF
TRBD1	TRBV6-1	many	TRBJ1-5	15	TGTGCCAGCAGGGACGACAGGGGAGGCAATCAGCCCCAGCATTTT	CASRDDRGGNQPQHF
TRBD1	TRBV5-1	many	TRBJ2-7	14	TGCGCCAGCAGCCTTGGACAGGCCTCCTACGAGCAGTACTTC	CASSLGQASYEQYF
.	TRBV7-9	.	TRBJ2-1	13	TGTGCCAGCAGCCCCACGGAGTACAATGAGCAGTTCTTC	CASSPTEYNEQFF
.	TRBV7-2	many	TRBJ1-1	14	TGTGCCAGCAGCCGCCTAACAGGGCTCACTGAAGCTTTCTTT	CASSRLTGLTEAFF
TRBD2	TRBV3-1	.	TRBJ2-1	13	TGTGCCAGCAGCCAAGGGAGGACTAGCGGGCAGTTCTTC	CASSQGRTSGQFF
.	TRBV4-3	few	TRBJ2-5	15	TGCGCCAGCAGCCAAGATTTAACCCCTCGAGAGACCCAGTACTTC	CASSQDLTPRETQYF
TRBD1	TRBV12-3/TRBV12-4	few	TRBJ2-1	15	TGTGCCAGCTCTCCGCGGACAGGGATGCGGAATGAGCAGTTCTTC	CASSPRTGMRNEQFF
.	TRBV20-1	many	TRBJ1-4	14	TGCAGTGCTAGATGGCCAGGAGAAAATGAAAAACTGTTTTTT	CSARWPGENEKLFF
.	TRBV5-1	many	TRBJ2-3	16	TGCGCCAGCAGCTTGGTAGCGGTAGCTAGCACAGATACGCAGTATTTT	CASSLVAVASTDTQYF
TRBD1	TRBV5-1	few	TRBJ2-2	16	TGCGCCAGCAGCTTGGCGCCAGGGGGCGAAGCCGGGGAGCTGTTTTTT	CASSLAPGGEAGELFF
.	TRBV7-2	many	TRBJ1-6	15	TGTGCCAGCAGCTCCCGAGGGGGGATAGATTCACCCCTCCACTTT	CASSSRGGIDSPLHF
TRBD1	TRBV6-1	many	TRBJ1-1	15	TGTGCCAGCACCGTTTGGGGGACAGGGGGCACTGAAGCTTTCTTT	CASTVWGTGGTEAFF
.	TRBV7-9	many	TRBJ2-1	16	TGTGCCAGCAGCTTAGAATTACGGAGCTCCTACAATGAGCAGTTCTTC	CASSLELRSSYNEQFF
.	TRBV3-1	many	TRBJ2-5	14	TGTGCCAGCACCGTATCGGGGCTCCAAGAGACCCAGTACTTC	CASTVSGLQETQYF
TRBD2	TRBV20-1	few	TRBJ2-7	16	TGCTGTGCTAGTGACCCGACTAGCGGGAGAGACTACGAGCAGTACTTC	CCASDPTSGRDYEQYF
.	TRBV20-1	many	TRBJ1-1	12	TGCAGTGCGGAAAGACTGAACACTGAAGCTTTCTTT	CSAERLNTEAFF
.	TRBV7-8	many	TRBJ2-1	17	TGTGCCAGCAGCCCCCAAGCCGGGACCGGCTCCTACAATGAGCAGTTCTTC	CASSPQAGTGSYNEQFF
TRBD1	TRBV10-3	.	TRBJ2-7	16	TGTGCCATCAGTGATCCGCGGGACAGGGGGAGACACGAGCAGTACTTC	CAISDPRDRGRHEQYF
.	TRBV7-3	.	TRBJ2-7	15	TGTGCCAGCAGCTTAGCTCCTCGTTCGCCCTACGAGCTGTACTTC	CASSLAPRSPYELYF
TRBD1	TRBV9	many	TRBJ2-7	15	TGTGCCAGCAGCGTAGGAGGGACAGCTACCTACGAGCAGTACTTC	CASSVGGTATYEQYF
.	TRBV20-1	.	TRBJ2-1	17	TGCAGTGCCTCGCCCCCTACCCTAGAAGTACCCTACAATGAGCAGTTCTTC	CSASPPTLEVPYNEQFF